These T cell receptor beta chains were read from a single sample in a study of T cell responses to AZD1222 COVID-19 vaccine. Sequencing was performed with immunoSEQ multiplex PCR; in TCRdb, only in-frame clones are kept and a portion is missing. The sample consists of 140,000 to 150,000 clones, over 85% of them appearing once. The source was peripheral blood, collected on day 0 of AZD1222 vaccination. The receptors come from an adult in good health. CDR3s include the opening cysteine and the closing phenylalanine or tryptophan. D genes are given only for firm matches. Clone size, where shown, is once, few, many, or a class for clones that have expanded.

>TRBV18|.|.|TRBJ2-7
CASSRTLGDEQYF
TGTGCCAGCTCACGGACACTCGGGGACGAGCAGTACTTC
>TRBV6-5|TRBD1|.|TRBJ2-7
CASARDRVSYEQYF
TGTGCCAGCGCCCGAGACAGGGTCTCCTACGAGCAGTACTTC
>TRBV28|TRBD2|.|TRBJ2-2
CASTIAGDTGELFF
TGTGCCAGCACGATAGCGGGAGACACCGGGGAGCTGTTTTTT
>TRBV9|.|once|TRBJ2-2
CASSVVTGELFF
TGTGCCAGCAGCGTAGTCACCGGGGAGCTGTTTTTT
>TRBV24-1|TRBD1|.|TRBJ2-3
CATSDPGQATDTQYF
TGTGCCACCAGTGATCCAGGACAGGCCACAGATACGCAGTATTTT
>TRBV4-2|.|.|TRBJ2-1
CASSLGDRNEQFF
TGTGCCAGCAGCCTGGGGGATAGGAATGAGCAGTTCTTC
>TRBV5-1|.|.|TRBJ2-7
CASSFPDTYEQYF
TGCGCCAGCAGCTTTCCCGATACCTACGAGCAGTACTTC
>TRBV27|.|.|TRBJ1-1
CASSFPGSTEAFF
TGTGCCAGCAGTTTTCCGGGGAGCACTGAAGCTTTCTTT
>TRBV9|.|.|TRBJ1-2
CASSLDSNYGYTF
TGTGCCAGCAGCTTGGACAGTAACTATGGCTACACCTTC
>TRBV15|TRBD1|.|TRBJ2-5
CATSSWDRSGETQYF
TGTGCCACCAGCAGCTGGGACAGGTCAGGGGAGACCCAGTACTTC
>TRBV6-1|.|.|TRBJ1-5
CASSETVNQPQHF
TGTGCCAGCAGTGAAACAGTCAATCAGCCCCAGCATTTT
>TRBV2|.|.|TRBJ1-5
CASSELGNQPQHF
TGTGCCAGCAGTGAACTGGGAAATCAGCCCCAGCATTTT
>TRBV28|.|.|TRBJ1-2
CASSSGGGFGYTF
TGTGCCAGCAGTTCCGGGGGGGGTTTTGGCTACACCTTC
>TRBV6-5|.|.|TRBJ2-1
CASSSSGNEQFF
TGTGCCAGCAGTTCCTCGGGTAATGAGCAGTTCTTC
>TRBV4-2|.|.|TRBJ2-5
CASSQATLLTQETQYF
TGTGCCAGCAGCCAAGCCACCCTACTAACGCAAGAGACCCAGTACTTC
>TRBV9|TRBD2|.|TRBJ2-1
CASSVALRSGSWEQFF
TGTGCCAGCAGCGTAGCTTTACGGAGCGGGAGTTGGGAGCAGTTCTTC
>TRBV5-1|TRBD1|.|TRBJ1-1
CASRSQGQGDTEAFF
TGCGCCAGCAGATCCCAAGGACAGGGGGATACTGAAGCTTTCTTT
>TRBV29-1|.|once|TRBJ2-2
CSVDLSRTPNTGELFF
TGCAGCGTTGACCTTTCCCGAACACCAAACACCGGGGAGCTGTTTTTT
>TRBV19|.|.|TRBJ2-3
CASSMGRRGGTDTQYF
TGTGCCAGTAGTATGGGGCGGAGGGGGGGTACAGATACGCAGTATTTT
>TRBV7-9|TRBD2|.|TRBJ2-5
CASSPSGQETQYF
TGTGCCAGCAGCCCTAGCGGGCAAGAGACCCAGTACTTC
>TRBV29-1|TRBD1|.|TRBJ1-2
CSVDMTGGMGGYTF
TGCAGCGTTGATATGACAGGGGGTATGGGTGGCTACACCTTC
>TRBV3-1/TRBV3-2|.|.|TRBJ2-7
CASSQGVAGAYEQYF
TGTGCCAGCAGCCAAGGGGTAGCCGGTGCCTACGAGCAGTACTTC
>TRBV3-1/TRBV3-2|.|.|TRBJ1-6
CASSQFWGYSPLHF
TGTGCCAGCAGCCAATTTTGGGGTTATTCACCCCTCCACTTT
>TRBV28|TRBD2|once|TRBJ2-7
CASSLGGRAYEQYF
TGTGCCAGCAGTTTAGGTGGGAGGGCCTACGAGCAGTACTTC
>TRBV15|.|.|TRBJ2-7
CATSRARADSYEQYF
TGTGCCACCAGCAGAGCGAGGGCGGATTCCTACGAGCAGTACTTC
>TRBV21-1|.|.|TRBJ1-4
CASSKPVRQGVTNEKLFF
TGTGCCAGCAGCAAACCGGTAAGGCAGGGGGTCACCAATGAAAAACTGTTTTTT
>TRBV28|TRBD1|.|TRBJ1-2
CASSPPDRGWGDYGYTF
TGTGCCAGCAGTCCACCGGACAGGGGATGGGGAGACTATGGCTACACCTTC
>TRBV5-1|.|.|TRBJ2-7
CASSPGGIGSSYEQYF
TGCGCCAGCAGCCCGGGCGGTATCGGTAGCTCCTACGAGCAGTACTTC
>TRBV5-8|.|once|TRBJ1-2
CASSLVVVNYGYTF
TGTGCCAGCAGCTTGGTGGTTGTTAACTATGGCTACACCTTC
>TRBV25-1|.|.|TRBJ1-2
CASSEWARDYGYTF
TGTGCCAGCAGTGAATGGGCCAGGGACTATGGCTACACCTTC
>TRBV28|.|.|TRBJ2-7
CASSLSGYEQYF
TGTGCCAGCAGTCTAAGCGGATACGAGCAGTACTTC
>TRBV6-5|.|.|TRBJ1-5
CASNSQGRRYQPQHF
TGTGCCAGCAACTCACAGGGACGTAGGTATCAGCCCCAGCATTTT
>TRBV19|TRBD1|many|TRBJ1-1
CASSIVGQGTEAFF
TGTGCCAGTAGTATCGTCGGACAGGGCACTGAAGCTTTCTTT
>TRBV30|.|.|TRBJ2-2
CAWARFTNTGELFF
TGTGCCTGGGCACGGTTTACGAACACCGGGGAGCTGTTTTTT
>TRBV6-5|.|.|TRBJ2-1
CASSYRPGTTYNEQFF
TGTGCCAGCAGCTACCGGCCCGGGACAACCTACAATGAGCAGTTCTTC
>TRBV27|.|.|TRBJ1-2
CASSLWAGADGYTF
TGTGCCAGCAGTTTATGGGCGGGGGCGGATGGCTACACCTTC
>TRBV9|.|.|TRBJ2-1
CASSPRNIWGNNEQFF
TGTGCCAGCAGCCCAAGGAATATCTGGGGTAACAATGAGCAGTTCTTC
>TRBV12-3/TRBV12-4|.|.|TRBJ2-1
CASSFNSYNEQFF
TGTGCCAGCAGTTTTAACAGCTACAATGAGCAGTTCTTC
>TRBV21-1|.|.|TRBJ2-7
CASSKGFGASGKYEQYF
TGTGCCAGCAGCAAAGGGTTTGGGGCTAGCGGGAAATACGAGCAGTACTTC
>TRBV4-1|.|.|TRBJ2-7
CASSQAPARGRGGSREQYF
TGCGCCAGCAGCCAAGCCCCCGCCCGCGGTCGAGGGGGGAGTCGCGAGCAGTACTTC
>TRBV7-9|.|.|TRBJ1-2
CASSSQINYGYTF
TGTGCCAGCAGCTCACAGATAAACTATGGCTACACCTTC
>TRBV19|TRBD2|.|TRBJ2-3
CASSISSGRGTDTQYF
TGTGCCAGTAGTATCTCTAGCGGGAGGGGCACAGATACGCAGTATTTT
>TRBV20-1|TRBD1|.|TRBJ1-5
CSASNRTGVRGNQPQHF
TGCAGTGCTAGTAACAGGACAGGGGTTAGGGGCAATCAGCCCCAGCATTTT
>TRBV20-1|.|.|TRBJ2-7
CSASKSGSYEQYF
TGCAGTGCTAGTAAATCAGGCTCCTACGAGCAGTACTTC
>TRBV6-5|.|.|TRBJ1-2
CASSYRGGRGYTF
TGTGCCAGCAGTTACAGGGGGGGTCGAGGCTACACCTTC
>TRBV2|TRBD1|once|TRBJ2-3
CASSALGQGPTDTQYF
TGTGCCAGCAGTGCCCTCGGACAGGGACCTACAGATACGCAGTATTTT
>TRBV11-3|TRBD2|.|TRBJ2-1
CASSPSPGLAVNEQFF
TGTGCCAGCAGCCCATCACCGGGACTAGCGGTCAATGAGCAGTTCTTC
>TRBV9|.|.|TRBJ1-5
CASSATGDNQPQHF
TGTGCCAGCAGCGCTACAGGAGATAATCAGCCCCAGCATTTT
>TRBV9|.|.|TRBJ2-1
CASTPSWVNNEQFF
TGTGCCAGCACCCCCTCCTGGGTGAACAATGAGCAGTTCTTC
>TRBV4-1|TRBD2|.|TRBJ2-7
CASSQEDSGRAYEQYF
TGCGCCAGCAGCCAAGAGGACAGCGGGAGGGCCTACGAGCAGTACTTC
>TRBV2|TRBD1|.|TRBJ1-2
CASRTDRGSRYTF
TGTGCCAGCAGGACGGACAGGGGGTCACGCTACACCTTC
>TRBV15|.|.|TRBJ1-1
CATSRVGNTEAFF
TGTGCCACCAGCAGAGTTGGGAACACTGAAGCTTTCTTT
>TRBV7-9|.|.|TRBJ2-7
CASSRQASSYEQYF
TGTGCCAGCAGCCGACAGGCCAGCTCCTACGAGCAGTACTTC
>TRBV11-3|.|.|TRBJ2-5
CASSLVLGATQYF
TGTGCCAGCAGCTTAGTTCTAGGAGCGACCCAGTACTTC